The next 17 T cell receptor beta chains were all read from a single sample in a study of regulatory T cells in long-lasting Graves disease. Time point described: persistent/refractory GD, antithyroid drugs over 5 years with positive TRAb. The TCR library was prepared using RNA isolated from PBMCs. TCR beta libraries were built with iRepertoire HTBI primers and Arm-PCR of CDR3 regions. From the multiplex PCR reads, TCRdb called clonotypes with MiXCR, one entry per CDR3 protein. Seen here are some 450,000 distinct CDR3 sequences, around 20% observed once, and the top ten hold roughly 26%. Sequencing was performed on peripheral blood mononuclear cells (PBMCs), taken when the disease was refractory, from a patient treated with antithyroid drugs. The receptors derive from a female donor with Graves disease.

Only a few counts were recorded for this clonotype. The chain recombines TRBV20-1 with TRBJ1-2; no clear D. This CDR3 contains 11 residues. The V end was cut by 6 bases, the J end by 8 bases, with 13 bases between. Germline V gene lookup returns CDR1 DFQATT and CDR2 SNEGSKA (reference sequence). The DNA for the CDR3 is TGCAGTGCCCGTGTATCCGAGGGCTACACCTTC. This translates into CSARVSEGYTF.

V and J are TRBV4-2 and TRBJ2-7; the D is unclear. The germline V gene encodes CDR1 LGHNA and CDR2 YNFKEQ. V lost 0 bases, J lost 2 bases, and 5 bases lay in between. This CDR3 has 13 amino acids. CDR3 in amino acids: CASSQEPTYEQYF. The CDR3 DNA reads as TGTGCCAGCAGCCAAGAACCCACCTACGAGCAGTACTTC.

This clonotype turned up a few times. Germline and junction disagree at one end, which may indicate a read error. The J gene is TRBJ1-2, the V gene TRBV12-3 or TRBV12-4; D gene ambiguous. The CDR3 has 12 residues. The CDR3 coding sequence is TGTGTCAGCAGGCCGGTCCTATATGGCTACACCTTC. It codes for CVSRPVLYGYTF.

The chain carries TRBV20-1 and TRBJ1-1; D ambiguous. The CDR3 has 13 residues. Germline CDR1 is DFQATT and CDR2 is SNEGSKA (reference sequence). Trimming stripped 4 bases from V and 0 bases from J, with 9 bases between. The CDR3 reads CSATRTMNTEAFF. The CDR3 bases are TGCAGTGCTACGAGAACCATGAACACTGAAGCTTTCTTT.

A few counts support this clonotype. This chain uses TRBV11-2 with TRBJ1-6; D is unresolved. Trimming shortened V by 2 bases and J by 7 bases, and 6 bases separated the two germline ends. This CDR3 region has 13 residues. The V gene's germline CDR1 is SGHAT and CDR2 FQNNGV. Here the CDR3 reads CASSLTDNSPLHF. The CDR3 bases are TGTGCCAGCAGCTTAACAGACAATTCACCCCTCCACTTT.

V gene TRBV30 combines with J gene TRBJ1-5; tentatively, D is TRBD1 (5 bases). Germline V lookup: CDR1 GTSNPN, CDR2 SVGIG (reference sequence). The CDR3 totals 14 residues. Trimming cost V 0 bases and J 7 bases, with 13 bases left between them. CDR3 in amino acids: CAWSVSQSGQPQHF. CDR3 nucleotides: TGTGCCTGGAGTGTTAGCCAGTCAGGGCAGCCCCAGCATTTT.

The chain links TRBV30 to TRBJ2-2; 16 bases align to TRBD2. V trimming: 8 bases; J trimming: 2 bases; junction bases outside the gene matches: 17. This CDR3 has 20 residues. The germline CDR1 and CDR2 sequences are GTSNPN and SVGIG (reference sequence). CDR3: CAGQNSGLAGGPLNTGELFF. Written as DNA, the CDR3 is TGTGCCGGACAAAACTCGGGACTAGCGGGAGGGCCATTAAACACCGGGGAGCTGTTTTTT.

This clonotype came up many times. This sequence joins TRBV28 and TRBJ2-7, with D tentatively TRBD1 or TRBD2 (5 bases each). Germline-derived CDR1 and CDR2 are MDHEN and SYDVKM. CDR3 length: 16 residues. Trimming stripped 2 bases from V and 5 bases from J, with 19 bases between. CDR3 residues: CASSLARRYGTHEQYF. The DNA for the CDR3 is TGTGCCAGCAGTTTAGCCCGTCGGTACGGGACCCACGAGCAGTACTTC.

This clonotype was detected only a few times. The CDR3 here is CASSQEGQGYSRGNTEAFF. CDR3 in DNA: TGTGCCAGCAGCCAAGAGGGACAGGGCTATTCGAGGGGGAACACTGAAGCTTTCTTT. The chain employs TRBV3-1 and TRBJ1-1, with TRBD1 identical over 9 bases. CDR1 and CDR2 (germline): LGHDT, YNNKEL (reference sequence). J gave up 1 base and V 0 bases, and 12 bases lay outside the gene matches. The CDR3 has 19 amino acids. The entire variable domain, with the rest obtained from reference TRBV3-1 and TRBJ1-1, is as follows: DTAVSQTPKYLVTQMGNDKSIKCEQNLGHDTMYWYKQDSKKFLKIMFSYNNKELIINETVPNRFSPKSPDKAHLNLHINSLELGDSAVYFCASSQEGQGYSRGNTEAFFGQGTRLTVV.

A few counts support this clonotype. This chain joins TRBV7-2 and TRBJ2-7; TRBD1 matches at 8 bases. The CDR3 is 13 amino acids. V was clipped by 3 bases and J by 5 bases; unmatched bases: 3. From germline, CDR1 is SGHTA and CDR2 FQGNSA. CDR3 nucleotides: TGTGCCAGCAGCTTCCAGGGGGCCCACGAGCAGTACTTC. This gives the protein CASSFQGAHEQYF. Combining the CDR3 with reference TRBV7-2 and TRBJ2-7 gives the whole variable domain GAGVSQSPSNKVTEKGKDVELRCDPISGHTALYWYRQSLGQGLEFLIYFQGNSAPDKSGLPSDRFSAERTGGSVSTLTIQRTQQEDSAVYLCASSFQGAHEQYFGPGTRLTVT.

This clonotype was seen only a few times. This chain joins TRBV29-1 and TRBJ2-7; a possible D gene is TRBD1 (6 bases). This CDR3 region has 12 residues. In germline, CDR1 is SQVTM, CDR2 ANQGSEA. Trimming stripped 0 bases from V and 7 bases from J, with 10 bases between. CDR3: CSVEDLTGEQYF. The CDR3 bases are TGCAGCGTTGAAGATCTTACAGGGGAGCAGTACTTC.

Points on this clonotype: This may be a read error: a much more frequent sequence differs by one nucleotide. The chain is built from TRBV13 and TRBJ2-7, with 11 bases aligning to TRBD2. In germline, CDR1 is PRHDT, CDR2 FYEKMQ (reference sequence). There are 13 residues in the CDR3. V lost 5 bases and J lost 6; bases outside the gene matches: 3. CDR3 protein: CASSNSGRGEQYF. The CDR3 DNA is TGTGCCAGCAGCAATAGCGGGAGGGGCGAGCAGTACTTC.

This clonotype was counted many times. The chain uses TRBV28 and TRBJ1-2, with a possible D match to TRBD1 (5 bases). Deletions cut 7 bases from V and 9 bases from J, with 21 bases between. This CDR3 has 14 residues. Germline loops: CDR1 MDHEN, CDR2 SYDVKM. CDR3 in amino acids: CASIVTGPGGSYTF. CDR3 DNA: TGTGCCAGCATCGTGACCGGCCCGGGGGGGAGCTACACCTTC.

A few counts support this clonotype. The chain is built from TRBV4-3 and TRBJ2-5; 7 bases are shared with TRBD2. Germline V gene lookup returns CDR1 LGHNA and CDR2 YSLEER. This CDR3 has 16 amino acids. V lost 2 bases to trimming and J lost 4 bases; unmatched junction nucleotides: 10. The chain's CDR3 is CASSQSGGRVPETQYF. The CDR3 DNA reads as TGCGCCAGCAGCCAAAGTGGCGGGAGAGTCCCAGAGACCCAGTACTTC.

The CDR3 protein is CSALPIAGGPGELFF. In DNA, the CDR3 is TGCAGTGCTCTTCCTATAGCGGGAGGGCCCGGGGAGCTGTTTTTT. The chain couples TRBV20-1 to TRBJ2-2; 11 nucleotides align to TRBD2. This CDR3 is 15 amino acids long. J was trimmed by 6 bases and V by 5 bases; bases with no gene match: 8. Per the germline V gene, CDR1 is DFQATT and CDR2 is SNEGSKA (reference sequence).

The chain has TRBV20-1 and TRBJ2-7; D gene unclear. Trimming shortened V by 0 bases and J by 3 bases, and 18 bases separated the two germline ends. The CDR3 is made up of 16 amino acids. Germline CDR1 and CDR2: DFQATT and SNEGSKA (reference sequence). The CDR3 here is CSARDYLLASNYEQYF. DNA for the CDR3: TGCAGTGCTAGAGATTATCTGCTGGCCTCCAACTACGAGCAGTACTTC.

The table lists this clonotype with many counts. V is TRBV28 and J is TRBJ2-7, with 10 bases fitting TRBD1. V dropped 7 bases and J dropped 3; count of bases not matched to a gene: 9. The germline V gene has CDR1 MDHEN and CDR2 SYDVKM. This CDR3 has 15 residues. CDR3 in DNA: TGTGCCAGCAAACCCCGGGACAGGGGTATCTACGAGCAGTACTTC. Translation gives CASKPRDRGIYEQYF.